These 13 T cell receptor beta chains were all obtained from the same sample, sequenced in a study of T cells after yellow fever vaccination. Each CDR3 protein gets one entry after TCRdb re-called the 5' RACE reads with MiXCR. Among about 350,000 distinct CDR3 sequences, roughly 7.5% were seen once, and the ten largest hold 17%. The sequencing used PBMCs, collected 45 days after the first yellow fever vaccination. The receptor source for this set is a man younger than 35 who received the YFV17D yellow fever vaccine.

This clonotype came up a few times. CDR3 in DNA: TGTGCCAGCAGCTCCCTGCCGGGGGGGGCCAATGAGCAGTTCTTC. The encoded protein is CASSSLPGGANEQFF. This sequence joins TRBV7-3 and TRBJ2-1; the match to TRBD2 covers 8 bases. Germline trimming cut 4 bases from V and 6 bases from J; bases unmatched to any gene: 8. CDR1 SGHTA and CDR2 FQGTGA come from the germline V gene. The CDR3 length is 15 residues.

This clonotype was detected only once. The CDR3 nucleotides are TGTGCCAGCAGCTTGACTAGCGGACAATACAATGAGCAGTTCTTC. Its protein is CASSLTSGQYNEQFF. V is TRBV5-4 and J is TRBJ2-1, with 8 bases matching TRBD2. V gave up 1 base and J gave up 4 bases; unmatched junction bases: 4. Germline-derived CDR1 and CDR2 are SGHNT and YYREEE (reference sequence). The CDR3 loop spans 15 amino acids.

The gene calls are TRBV6-5 and TRBJ1-1; D might be TRBD1 (5 bases). From germline, CDR1 is MNHEY and CDR2 SVGAGI. Between the trimmed V and J ends, which lost 0 bases and 5 bases, there was a span of 13 bases. The CDR3 is 15 amino acids. The CDR3 DNA sequence: TGTGCCAGCAGTTACTCGATTAGGGGCAGAACTGAAGCTTTCTTT. Amino acids: CASSYSIRGRTEAFF.

This clonotype appeared many times. The chain has TRBV7-9 and TRBJ2-1, with D unresolved. In germline, CDR1 is SEHNR, CDR2 FQNEAQ (reference sequence). The CDR3 is made up of 13 amino acids. V lost 10 bases, J lost 2 bases, and 12 bases lay in between. CDR3 DNA sequence: TGTGCCACTAGGACGGCAGCCTACAATGAGCAGTTCTTC. This encodes CATRTAAYNEQFF.

V gene TRBV5-1 combines with J gene TRBJ2-3; 11 nucleotides align to TRBD2. The CDR3 has 16 amino acids. Losses at the gene ends were 6 bases for V and 2 bases for J; bases not matched to a gene: 8. Germline V gene lookup returns CDR1 SGHRS and CDR2 YFSETQ. Here the CDR3 reads CASTPGTSGTTDTQYF. The CDR3 DNA reads as TGCGCCAGCACCCCGGGGACTAGCGGAACCACAGATACGCAGTATTTT. The whole variable domain, remainder taken from reference TRBV5-1 and TRBJ2-3, is KAGVTQTPRYLIKTRGQQVTLSCSPISGHRSVSWYQQTPGQGLQFLFEYFSETQRNKGNFPGRFSGRQFSNSRSEMNVSTLELGDSALYLCASTPGTSGTTDTQYFGPGTRLTVL.

This clonotype was seen only a few times. The chain combines TRBV7-9 with TRBJ1-5; the D is unclear. The CDR3 has 14 residues. V was shortened by 5 bases and J by 2 bases, with 10 bases between the two germline ends. CDR1 is SEHNR, CDR2 FQNEAQ, per germline (reference sequence). The CDR3 is CASSPPVGNQPQHF. The CDR3, as DNA: TGTGCCAGCAGCCCCCCGGTTGGCAATCAGCCCCAGCATTTT.

This clonotype was observed a few times. One junction end does not reproduce the germline sequence, and a read error may be involved. The V and J genes are TRBV7-7 and TRBJ2-2; D is unclear. The CDR3 runs to 14 residues. Germline lookup yields CDR1 SSHAT and CDR2 FNYEAQ (reference sequence). For the CDR3, the DNA is TGTGCTAGCAGCCCTGGAGTGGACACCGGGGAGCTGTTTTTT. Translated, it gives CASSPGVDTGELFF.

This clonotype was picked up a small number of times. The chain links TRBV6-1 to TRBJ2-7; 9 bases map to TRBD2. Trimming removed 1 base from V and 6 bases from J; junction bases left unmatched: 1. The CDR3 contains 13 residues. From germline, CDR1 is MNHNS and CDR2 SASEGT. The CDR3 coding sequence is TGTGCCAGCAGTGAAGGGCGGGGGGGCGAGCAGTACTTC. Residues: CASSEGRGGEQYF.

This clonotype was observed once. The chain couples TRBV7-2 to TRBJ2-1; no clear D. V was clipped by 5 bases and J by 7 bases, with 6 bases between them. The CDR3 totals 11 residues. Germline CDR1 and CDR2: SGHTA and FQGNSA. DNA of the CDR3: TGTGCCAGCAGCGACGCTAATGAGCAGTTCTTC. Translation gives CASSDANEQFF.

The CDR3 coding sequence is TGTGCCAGCTCACCTCGCGTCAGGCGAAATGAGCAGTTCTTC. Translating it yields CASSPRVRRNEQFF. This chain links TRBV18 with TRBJ2-1; D gene ambiguous. Germline V gene sequence: CDR1 KGHSH, CDR2 LQKENI. This CDR3 spans 14 amino acids. Trimming pared 3 bases from V and 7 bases from J, leaving 13 bases between. Full variable domain (remainder filled in from reference TRBV18 and TRBJ2-1): NAGVMQNPRHLVRRRGQEARLRCSPMKGHSHVYWYRQLPEEGLKFMVYLQKENIIDESGMPKERFSAEFPKEGPSILRIQQVVRGDSAAYFCASSPRVRRNEQFFGPGTRLTVL.

For the CDR3, the DNA is TGTGCCAGCAGCTTTGGGACAGGGGGCTTCCCCCAGCATTTT. Protein product: CASSFGTGGFPQHF. This rearrangement joins TRBV7-6 to TRBJ1-5, with 12 bases fitting TRBD1. The CDR3 sequence is 14 residues long. V dropped 3 bases and J dropped 10; count of bases not matched to a gene: 4. CDR1 is SGHVS, CDR2 FNYEAQ, per germline.

This clonotype was seen only a few times. The genes are TRBV6-1 and TRBJ2-3; TRBD1 matches at 10 bases. Germline-derived CDR1 and CDR2 are MNHNS and SASEGT. J lost 3 bases, V lost 7 bases, and 4 bases had no gene match. The CDR3 has 14 amino acids. CDR3 sequence reads: CASNPGQGTDTQYF. The DNA for the CDR3 is TGTGCCAGCAACCCGGGACAGGGGACAGATACGCAGTATTTT.

The chain has TRBV29-1 and TRBJ2-2; D is unclear. From germline, CDR1 is SQVTM and CDR2 ANQGSEA. Trimming pared 3 bases from V and 3 bases from J, leaving 5 bases between. The length of the CDR3 is 12 residues. The CDR3 reads CSVEWYTGELFF. The CDR3, as DNA: TGCAGCGTTGAGTGGTACACCGGGGAGCTGTTTTTT.